The sample holds many counts of the clone carrying this T cell receptor (beta chain). This sample is part of a study of early T cells in non-severe SARS-CoV-2 infection. Each CDR3 protein is one row after TCRdb ran MiXCR on the 5' RACE reads. Of over 20,000 distinct CDR3 sequences listed, about 4.5% were seen once; the top ten hold less than 5.5%. The sequenced sample consisted of whole blood. This receptor was taken from an adult who was a healthcare worker with PCR-confirmed SARS-CoV-2 infection or an uninfected control (not recorded which).

The CDR3 bases are TGCGCCAGCAGCCAAGACCCGGGGCGGGATTCGGTACTGTTTTTT. It yields the protein CASSQDPGRDSVLFF. The chain recombines TRBV4-3 with TRBJ1-4; TRBD1 is a possible D gene (5 bases). V was shortened by 0 bases and J by 13 bases, with 18 bases between the two germline ends. The CDR3 runs to 15 residues. CDR1 is LGHNA, CDR2 YSLEER, per germline.